This T cell receptor (beta chain) was observed in a study of shared clonotypes between healthy human individuals. Germline V gene lookup returns CDR1 SEHNR and CDR2 FQNEAQ (reference sequence). The CDR3 is 14 amino acids. Between the trimmed V and J ends, which lost 4 bases and 4 bases, there was a span of 13 bases. Assay: immunoSEQ multiplex PCR; the TCRdb copy retains only in-frame clones and omits some. The sample has about 990,000 clones; 78% are singletons. Sequencing was done on a sample of memory CD4+ T cells from PBMCs. Subset meaning: CD45RA-negative fraction. This sequence originates from a man aged 18 to 29 in good health. Some clones in this sample may be carry-over from other donors' samples. V gene TRBV7-9 combines with J gene TRBJ1-2, with no clear D. The DNA of the CDR3 is TGTGCCAGCAGCTACCCGACATCTTCCTATGGCTACACCTTC. Its translation: CASSYPTSSYGYTF.